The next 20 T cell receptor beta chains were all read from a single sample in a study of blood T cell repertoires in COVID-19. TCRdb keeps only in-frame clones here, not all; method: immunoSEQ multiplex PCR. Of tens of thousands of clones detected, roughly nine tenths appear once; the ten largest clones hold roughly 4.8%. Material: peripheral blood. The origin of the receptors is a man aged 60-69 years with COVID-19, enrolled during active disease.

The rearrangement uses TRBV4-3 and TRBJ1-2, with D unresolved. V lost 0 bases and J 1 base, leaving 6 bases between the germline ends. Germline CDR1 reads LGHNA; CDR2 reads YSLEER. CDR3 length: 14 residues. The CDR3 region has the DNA TGCGCCAGCAGCCAAGAGGCTCATAACTATGGCTACACCTTC. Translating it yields CASSQEAHNYGYTF.

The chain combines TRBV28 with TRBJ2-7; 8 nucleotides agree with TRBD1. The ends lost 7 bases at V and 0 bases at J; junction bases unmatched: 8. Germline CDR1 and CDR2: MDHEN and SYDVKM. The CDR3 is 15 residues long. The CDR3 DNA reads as TGTGCCAGCAAGGTTACCGACAGGGGCTCCTACGAGCAGTACTTC. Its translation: CASKVTDRGSYEQYF.

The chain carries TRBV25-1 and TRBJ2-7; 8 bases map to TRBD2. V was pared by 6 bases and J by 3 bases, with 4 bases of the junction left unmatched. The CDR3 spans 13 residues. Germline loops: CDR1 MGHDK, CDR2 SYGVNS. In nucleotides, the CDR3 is TGTGCCAGCAGGTATGGGACTAGCTACGAGCAGTACTTC. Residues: CASRYGTSYEQYF.

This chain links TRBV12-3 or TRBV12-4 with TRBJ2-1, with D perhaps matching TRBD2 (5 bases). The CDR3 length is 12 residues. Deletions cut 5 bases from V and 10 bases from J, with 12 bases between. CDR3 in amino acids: CASSLGRGEQFF. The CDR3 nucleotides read TGTGCCAGCAGTCTAGGACGGGGAGAGCAGTTCTTC.

CDR3 in amino acids: CASSISNRGVFQETQYF. As DNA, the CDR3 is TGTGCCAGTAGTATCTCCAACAGGGGGGTCTTCCAAGAGACCCAGTACTTC. The chain uses TRBV19 and TRBJ2-5; 8 bases map to TRBD1. V gave up 3 bases and J gave up 1 base; unmatched junction bases: 10. The CDR3 runs 17 residues. The germline V gene has CDR1 LNHDA and CDR2 SQIVND (reference sequence).

Here the CDR3 reads CASSLRGYNGELFF. The CDR3 nucleotides read TGTGCCAGCAGCTTAAGAGGGTATAACGGGGAGCTGTTTTTT. The gene calls are TRBV11-3 and TRBJ2-2; tentative D call: TRBD2 (5 bases). Trimming took 2 bases from V and 7 from J, leaving 11 bases between them. Germline lookup yields CDR1 SGHNT and CDR2 YENEEA. The CDR3 length is 14 residues.

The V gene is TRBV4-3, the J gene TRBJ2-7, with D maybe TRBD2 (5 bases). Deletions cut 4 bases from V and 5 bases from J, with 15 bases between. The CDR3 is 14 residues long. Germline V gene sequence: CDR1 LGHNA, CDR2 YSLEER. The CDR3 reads CASSPVPGSHEQYF. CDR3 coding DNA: TGCGCCAGCAGCCCCGTTCCTGGGAGCCACGAGCAGTACTTC.

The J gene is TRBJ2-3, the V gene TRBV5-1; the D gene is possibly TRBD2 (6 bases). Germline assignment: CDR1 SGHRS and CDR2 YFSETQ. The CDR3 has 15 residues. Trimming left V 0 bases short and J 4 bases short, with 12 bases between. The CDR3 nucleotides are TGCGCCAGCAGCTTGGCGGGGGTAAACGCAGATACGCAGTATTTT. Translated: CASSLAGVNADTQYF.

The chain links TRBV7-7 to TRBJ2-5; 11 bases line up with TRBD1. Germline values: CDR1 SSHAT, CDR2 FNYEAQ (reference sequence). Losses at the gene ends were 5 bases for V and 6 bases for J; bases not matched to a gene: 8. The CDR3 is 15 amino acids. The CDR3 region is CASSPSGQGAKTQYF. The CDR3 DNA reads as TGTGCCAGCAGCCCTTCTGGACAGGGGGCTAAGACCCAGTACTTC.

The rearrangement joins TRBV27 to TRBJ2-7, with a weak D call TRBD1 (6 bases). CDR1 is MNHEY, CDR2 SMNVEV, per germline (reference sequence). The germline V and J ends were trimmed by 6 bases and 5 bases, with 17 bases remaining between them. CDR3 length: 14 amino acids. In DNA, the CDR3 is TGTGCCAGCAGGACCCGGAGTGGGGGCGACGAGCAGTACTTC. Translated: CASRTRSGGDEQYF.

The CDR3 here is CASSSLAGGTSGTLRSYEQYF. The CDR3 DNA sequence: TGTGCCAGCAGTTCGTTGGCGGGAGGGACTAGCGGGACCTTAAGATCCTACGAGCAGTACTTC. V and J are TRBV28 and TRBJ2-7; 13 nucleotides line up with TRBD2. There are 21 residues in the CDR3. The trim removed 4 bases at V and 1 base at J, leaving 19 bases unmatched. Looked up from germline, CDR1 is MDHEN and CDR2 is SYDVKM.

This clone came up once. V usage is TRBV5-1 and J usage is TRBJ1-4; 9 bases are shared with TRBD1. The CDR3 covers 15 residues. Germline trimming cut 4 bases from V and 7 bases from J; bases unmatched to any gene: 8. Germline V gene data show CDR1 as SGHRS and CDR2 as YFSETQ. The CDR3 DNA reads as TGCGCCAGCAGCCCGACAGGGGGGGGAGGTGAAAAACTGTTTTTT. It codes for CASSPTGGGGEKLFF.

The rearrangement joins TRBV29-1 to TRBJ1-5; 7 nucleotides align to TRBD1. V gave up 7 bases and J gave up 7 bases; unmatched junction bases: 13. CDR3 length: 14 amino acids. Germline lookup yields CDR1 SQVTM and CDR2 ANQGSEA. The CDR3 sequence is CSGQGDGLAQPQHF. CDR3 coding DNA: TGCAGCGGGCAGGGGGACGGGTTAGCCCAGCCCCAGCATTTT.

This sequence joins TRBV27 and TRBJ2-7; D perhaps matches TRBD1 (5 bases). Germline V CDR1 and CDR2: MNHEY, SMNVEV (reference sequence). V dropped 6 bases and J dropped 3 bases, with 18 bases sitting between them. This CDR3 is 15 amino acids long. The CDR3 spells CASSHLLGENYEQYF. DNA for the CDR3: TGTGCCAGCAGCCATCTCCTAGGGGAAAACTACGAGCAGTACTTC.

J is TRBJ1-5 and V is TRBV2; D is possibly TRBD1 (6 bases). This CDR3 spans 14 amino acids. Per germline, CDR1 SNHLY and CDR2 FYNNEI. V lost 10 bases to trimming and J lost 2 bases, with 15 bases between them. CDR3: CATSTGLGNQPQHF. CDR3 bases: TGTGCCACCTCAACAGGGTTGGGCAATCAGCCCCAGCATTTT.

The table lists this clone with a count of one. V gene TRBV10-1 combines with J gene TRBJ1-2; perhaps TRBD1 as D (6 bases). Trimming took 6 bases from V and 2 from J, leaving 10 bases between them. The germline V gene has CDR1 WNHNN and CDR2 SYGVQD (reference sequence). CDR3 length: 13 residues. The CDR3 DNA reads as TGCGCCAGCAGCGAAGGACAGAACTATGGCTACACCTTC. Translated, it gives CASSEGQNYGYTF.

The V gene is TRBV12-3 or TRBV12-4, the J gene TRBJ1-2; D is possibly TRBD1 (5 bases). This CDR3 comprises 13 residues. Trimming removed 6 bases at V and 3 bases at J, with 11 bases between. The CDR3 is CASRGPGDYGYTF. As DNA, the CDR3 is TGTGCCAGCAGGGGGCCGGGGGACTATGGCTACACCTTC.

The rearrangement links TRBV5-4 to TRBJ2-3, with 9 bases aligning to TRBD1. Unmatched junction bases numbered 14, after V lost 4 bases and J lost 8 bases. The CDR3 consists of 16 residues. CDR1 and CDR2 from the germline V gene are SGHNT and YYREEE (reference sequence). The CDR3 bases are TGTGCCAGCAGCCCTTCCGGGACAGGGCAAAGGGGTACGCAGTATTTT. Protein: CASSPSGTGQRGTQYF.

The CDR3 loop reads CATRRPGQKNTGELFF. CDR3 sequence (DNA): TGTGCCACCAGACGTCCGGGACAGAAGAACACCGGGGAGCTGTTTTTT. V gene TRBV24-1 combines with J gene TRBJ2-2; 7 bases agree with TRBD1. CDR1 and CDR2 (germline): KGHDR, SFDVKD. The trim removed 7 bases at V and 1 base at J, leaving 8 bases unmatched. The CDR3 contains 16 residues.

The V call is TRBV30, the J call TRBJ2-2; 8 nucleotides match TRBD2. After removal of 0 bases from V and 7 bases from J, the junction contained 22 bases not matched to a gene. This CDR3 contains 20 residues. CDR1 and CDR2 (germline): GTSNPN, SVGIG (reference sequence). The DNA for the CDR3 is TGTGCCTGGAGTGTATATTTTGAACGGGAGGGAGGGCCGAGGGTCGGGGAGCTGTTTTTT. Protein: CAWSVYFEREGGPRVGELFF.